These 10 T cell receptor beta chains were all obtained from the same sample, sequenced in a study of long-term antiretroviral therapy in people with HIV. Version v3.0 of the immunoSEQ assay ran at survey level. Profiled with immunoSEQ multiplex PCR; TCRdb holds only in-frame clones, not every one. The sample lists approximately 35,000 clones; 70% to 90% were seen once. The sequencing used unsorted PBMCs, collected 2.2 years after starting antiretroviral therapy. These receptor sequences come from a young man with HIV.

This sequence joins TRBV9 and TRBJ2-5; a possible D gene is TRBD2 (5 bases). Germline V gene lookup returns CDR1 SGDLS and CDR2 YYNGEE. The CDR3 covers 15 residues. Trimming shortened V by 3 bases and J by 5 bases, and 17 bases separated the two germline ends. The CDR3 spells CASSASSRRWETQYF. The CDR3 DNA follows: TGTGCCAGCAGCGCGAGTTCTAGGAGGTGGGAGACCCAGTACTTC.

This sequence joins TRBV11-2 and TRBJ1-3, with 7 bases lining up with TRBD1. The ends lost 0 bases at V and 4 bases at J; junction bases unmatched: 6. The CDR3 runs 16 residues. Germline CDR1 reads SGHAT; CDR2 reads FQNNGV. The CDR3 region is CASSLDPRGRGNTIYF. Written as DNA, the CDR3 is TGTGCCAGCAGCTTAGATCCCAGGGGGAGAGGAAACACCATATATTTT.

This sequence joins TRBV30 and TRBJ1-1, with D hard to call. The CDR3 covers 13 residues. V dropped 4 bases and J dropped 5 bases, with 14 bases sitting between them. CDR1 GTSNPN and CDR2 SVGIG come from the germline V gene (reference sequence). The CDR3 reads CAWTISGGTEAFF. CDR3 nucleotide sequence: TGTGCCTGGACCATTTCGGGAGGGACTGAAGCTTTCTTT. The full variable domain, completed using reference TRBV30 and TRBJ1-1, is SQTIHQWPATLVQPVGSPLSLECTVEGTSNPNLYWYRQAAGRGLQLLFYSVGIGQISSEVPQNLSASRPQDRQFILSSKKLLLSDSGFYLCAWTISGGTEAFFGQGTRLTVV.

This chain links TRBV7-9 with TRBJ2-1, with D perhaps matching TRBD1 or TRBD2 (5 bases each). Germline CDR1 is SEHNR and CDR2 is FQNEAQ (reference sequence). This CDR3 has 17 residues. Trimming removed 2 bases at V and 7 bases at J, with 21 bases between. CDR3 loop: CASSLRSLGKWGNEQFF. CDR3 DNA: TGTGCCAGCAGCTTAAGGTCCCTCGGAAAATGGGGGAATGAGCAGTTCTTC.

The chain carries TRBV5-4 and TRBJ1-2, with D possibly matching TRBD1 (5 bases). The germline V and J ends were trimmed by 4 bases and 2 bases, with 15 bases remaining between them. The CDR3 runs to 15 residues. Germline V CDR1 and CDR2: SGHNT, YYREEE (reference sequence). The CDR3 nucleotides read TGTGCCAGCAGCGGCGGGACTGCCTACAACTATGGCTACACCTTC. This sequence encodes CASSGGTAYNYGYTF. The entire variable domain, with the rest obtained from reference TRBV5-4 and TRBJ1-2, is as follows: ETGVTQSPTHLIKTRGQQVTLRCSSQSGHNTVSWYQQALGQGPQFIFQYYREEENGRGNFPPRFSGLQFPNYSSELNVNALELDDSALYLCASSGGTAYNYGYTFGSGTRLTVV.

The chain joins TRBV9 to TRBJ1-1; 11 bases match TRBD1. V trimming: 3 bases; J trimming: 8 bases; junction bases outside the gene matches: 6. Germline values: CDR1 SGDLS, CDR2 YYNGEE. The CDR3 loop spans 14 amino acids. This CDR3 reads CASSGPGQGVEAFF. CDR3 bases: TGTGCCAGCAGCGGGCCGGGACAGGGGGTCGAAGCTTTCTTT.

The chain's CDR3 is CASSRDNQETQYF. CDR3 bases: TGTGCCAGCTCACGGGACAACCAAGAGACCCAGTACTTC. The J gene is TRBJ2-5, the V gene TRBV18; D might be TRBD1 (6 bases). Trimming pared 4 bases from V and 0 bases from J, leaving 6 bases between. CDR3 length equals 13 residues. Looked up from germline, CDR1 is KGHSH and CDR2 is LQKENI. Using reference TRBV18 and TRBJ2-5 for the parts outside the CDR3, the full variable domain is NAGVMQNPRHLVRRRGQEARLRCSPMKGHSHVYWYRQLPEEGLKFMVYLQKENIIDESGMPKERFSAEFPKEGPSILRIQQVVRGDSAAYFCASSRDNQETQYFGPGTRLLVL.

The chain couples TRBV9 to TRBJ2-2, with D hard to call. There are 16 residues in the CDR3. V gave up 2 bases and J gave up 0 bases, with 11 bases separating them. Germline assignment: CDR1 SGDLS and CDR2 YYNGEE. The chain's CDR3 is CASSVVSAPNTGELFF. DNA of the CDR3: TGTGCCAGCAGCGTCGTCAGCGCTCCGAACACCGGGGAGCTGTTTTTT.

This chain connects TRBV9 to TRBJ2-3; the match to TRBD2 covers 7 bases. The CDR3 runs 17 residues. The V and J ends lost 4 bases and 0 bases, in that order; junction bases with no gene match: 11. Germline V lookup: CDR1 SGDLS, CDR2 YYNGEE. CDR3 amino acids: CASSSPLAGVSTDTQYF. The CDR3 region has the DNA TGTGCCAGCAGCTCACCCTTGGCGGGGGTAAGCACAGATACGCAGTATTTT.

CDR3 sequence (DNA): TGTGCCGCCCATCCCGGACAGGGCTATGGCTACACCTTC. Its protein product is CAAHPGQGYGYTF. The chain combines TRBV28 with TRBJ1-2; 8 positions match TRBD1. This CDR3 region has 13 residues. Germline CDR1 reads MDHEN; CDR2 reads SYDVKM. V lost 11 bases to trimming and J lost 4 bases; unmatched junction nucleotides: 9.